This TCR beta chain was profiled in a study of graft-versus-host responses after intestinal transplantation. Libraries were prepared by immunoSEQ multiplex PCR; TCRdb keeps only in-frame clonotypes and omits some of them. The table has approximately 110,000 clones, around 92% seen once. Comment on this clone: Antigen specificity is unknown.

Sequenced here: unstimulated CD8+ T cells sorted from spleen or lymph node cells, sampled before transplant. The TCR sequence derives from a human donor who was the organ donor for an intestinal transplant.

The CDR3 reads CASSLEGHLLYEQYF. The DNA for the CDR3 is TGTGCCAGCAGCTTAGAAGGGCACCTTCTTTACGAGCAGTACTTC. The chain joins TRBV7-2 to TRBJ2-7; D remains ambiguous. V lost 1 base to trimming and J lost 4 bases, with 14 bases between them. The CDR3 spans 15 residues. CDR1 and CDR2 from the germline V gene are SGHTA and FQGNSA.